The present entry profiles one T cell receptor beta chain with its context. Its antigen is still unknown. This sample stems from a study of blood T cells in healthy people across ages. Together with a sample-barcoded 5' primer, a J-beta primer mix was included in a second PCR lasting roughly 6 to 12 cycles. Sequencing of every sample gave 2.5 million or more CDR3-containing paired-end reads. MiXCR was run by TCRdb on the 5' RACE reads, yielding one entry per CDR3 protein. The repertoire has about 1.1 million distinct CDR3 sequences, less than 45% of them found once; the top ten carry around 14%. Extraction yielded at least 6 micrograms of total RNA per sample. Study findings and constraints: Estimated diversity across one million T cells was deemed an underestimate.

The CDR3 runs 15 residues. Germline V gene sequence: CDR1 MNHNS, CDR2 SASEGT. The V gene lost 3 bases and the J gene lost 1 base, with 10 bases spanning the gap. The chain combines TRBV6-1 with TRBJ2-1; D ambiguous. The sequenced material came from blood. This clonotype originated in a man between 18 and 29 years old in good health. The CDR3 here is CASSEKGGSYNEQFF. The DNA of the CDR3 is TGTGCCAGCAGTGAGAAGGGTGGTTCCTACAATGAGCAGTTCTTC.